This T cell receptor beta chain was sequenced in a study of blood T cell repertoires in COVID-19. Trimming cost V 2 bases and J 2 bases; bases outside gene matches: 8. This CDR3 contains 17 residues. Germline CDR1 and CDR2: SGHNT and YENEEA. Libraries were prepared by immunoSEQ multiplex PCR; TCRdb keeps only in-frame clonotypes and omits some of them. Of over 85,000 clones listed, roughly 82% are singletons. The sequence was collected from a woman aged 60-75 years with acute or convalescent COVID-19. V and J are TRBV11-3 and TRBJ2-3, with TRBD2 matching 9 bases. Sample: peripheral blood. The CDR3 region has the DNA TGTGCCAGCAGCTTAAGGTCTAGCGGGGCTTCCACAGATACGCAGTATTTT. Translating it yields CASSLRSSGASTDTQYF.